Given below is one T cell receptor beta chain in context. Repertoires were generated with immunoSEQ multiplex PCR, while TCRdb's copy carries only in-frame clones and drops some. The sample includes some 200,000 clones, roughly 93% of them seen just once. This specimen belongs to a study of control samples from healthy donors and cancer patients. V shed 1 base and J shed 2 bases, with 10 bases lying between them. There are 15 residues in the CDR3. CDR1 and CDR2 (germline): SGHRS, YFSETQ. V is TRBV5-1 and J is TRBJ1-3; a possible D gene is TRBD1 (5 bases). The receptor's source is a man aged 18 to 29 in good health. Sequences were obtained from blood. The CDR3 loop reads CASSLSGAPGNTIYF. CDR3 bases: TGCGCCAGCAGCTTGTCCGGGGCGCCTGGAAACACCATATATTTT.